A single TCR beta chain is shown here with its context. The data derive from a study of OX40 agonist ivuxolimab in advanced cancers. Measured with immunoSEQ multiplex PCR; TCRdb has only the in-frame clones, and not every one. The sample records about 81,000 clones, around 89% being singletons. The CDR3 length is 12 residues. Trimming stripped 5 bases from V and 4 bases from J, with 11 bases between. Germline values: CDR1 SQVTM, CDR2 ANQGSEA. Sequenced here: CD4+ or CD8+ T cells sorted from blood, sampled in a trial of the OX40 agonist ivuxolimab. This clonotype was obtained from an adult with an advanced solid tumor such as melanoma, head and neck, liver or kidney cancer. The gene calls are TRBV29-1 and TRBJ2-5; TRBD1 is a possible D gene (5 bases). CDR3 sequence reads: CSVYGGAETQYF. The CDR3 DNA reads TGCAGCGTTTACGGTGGGGCAGAGACCCAGTACTTC. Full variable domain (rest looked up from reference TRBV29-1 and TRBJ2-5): SAVISQKPSRDICQRGTSLTIQCQVDSQVTMMFWYRQQPGQSLTLIATANQGSEATYESGFVIDKFPISRPNLTFSTLTVSNMSPEDSSIYLCSVYGGAETQYFGPGTRLLVL.